This T cell receptor beta chain was captured by sequencing in a study of blood T cell repertoires in COVID-19. Study at large: Sample material is recorded as cDNA or gDNA derived from T cells, B-cell-depleted T cells, or PBMCs.

CDR3 length equals 15 residues. With 3 bases removed from V and 7 bases from J, the gap between germline ends came to 15 bases. Looked up from germline, CDR1 is MDHEN and CDR2 is SYDVKM. As originally analysed: Nucleated cell number was recorded as an estimate derived from reference gene primer amplification. TCRdb keeps only in-frame clones here, not all; method: immunoSEQ multiplex PCR. For V, J and clone size, that table is used; D and trimming come from the DNA. Of about 170,000 clones detected, roughly 85% appear once; the ten largest clones hold roughly 19%. A few counts support this clone. Assignment of participants to cohorts was predicated upon participant-reported clinical history.

The chain combines TRBV28 with TRBJ2-2; D perhaps matches TRBD2 (6 bases). The sample was PBMCs or T cells enriched from blood (not recorded which). This TCR derives from a woman in her seventies in a cohort exposed to, infected with or recovered from COVID-19 (not recorded which). This chain's CDR3 is CASSLPGVVLGELFF. The CDR3 DNA follows: TGTGCCAGCAGTTTGCCGGGGGTCGTCCTCGGGGAGCTGTTTTTT.